This is a list of T cell receptor beta chains from one sample in a study of vaccination and CD4 T cells after COVID-19. These receptors have no known antigen. One entry per CDR3 protein results from TCRdb running MiXCR on the PCR reads. Of more than 9,500 distinct CDR3 sequences listed, almost 55% are singletons. Sequencing used cultured CD4+ T cells from blood, obtained after SARS-CoV-2 vaccination. The receptors shown here come from a human donor with COVID-19. The CDR3 runs from the conserved cysteine through the conserved F or W. The D gene is left open where the match is weak. Rows may omit the clone size; those that give it use once, few, many or a size class.

v_call: TRBV6-5
clone_size: .
j_call: TRBJ1-2
d_call: .
cdr3_aa: CASSYTLLGAGNYGYTF
cdr3_nt: TGTGCCAGCAGTTACACCCTTCTGGGAGCGGGTAACTATGGCTACACCTTC

v_call: TRBV20-1
clone_size: few
j_call: TRBJ1-5
d_call: TRBD1
cdr3_aa: CSAGDRGQPQHF
cdr3_nt: TGCAGTGCCGGGGACAGGGGACAGCCCCAGCATTTT

v_call: TRBV27
clone_size: .
j_call: TRBJ2-7
d_call: .
cdr3_aa: CASSLSSFVPLEQYF
cdr3_nt: TGTGCCAGCAGTTTATCATCTTTCGTCCCCCTCGAGCAGTACTTC

v_call: TRBV6-1
clone_size: few
j_call: TRBJ2-5
d_call: TRBD2
cdr3_aa: CASGELAGTQYF
cdr3_nt: TGTGCCAGCGGAGAACTAGCGGGGACCCAGTACTTC

v_call: TRBV7-6
clone_size: .
j_call: TRBJ2-3
d_call: TRBD1
cdr3_aa: CASSLPLTGSDTQYF
cdr3_nt: TGTGCCAGCAGCTTACCCCTGACAGGGTCGGATACGCAGTATTTT

v_call: TRBV20-1
clone_size: .
j_call: TRBJ2-3
d_call: .
cdr3_aa: CSARDLRPVTTDTDTQYF
cdr3_nt: TGCAGTGCTAGAGATCTTCGACCCGTCACAACCGACACAGATACGCAGTATTTT

v_call: TRBV7-2
clone_size: .
j_call: TRBJ2-1
d_call: TRBD2
cdr3_aa: CASSLSGGDFYEQFF
cdr3_nt: TGTGCCAGCAGCCTTAGCGGGGGGGATTTTTATGAGCAGTTCTTC

v_call: TRBV24-1
clone_size: few
j_call: TRBJ2-3
d_call: .
cdr3_aa: CATSGGAQGTDTQYF
cdr3_nt: TGTGCCACCAGTGGGGGGGCTCAGGGTACAGATACGCAGTATTTT

v_call: TRBV6-1
clone_size: .
j_call: TRBJ2-2
d_call: .
cdr3_aa: CASSDDRTLNAGELFF
cdr3_nt: TGTGCCAGCAGCGACGACAGGACACTAAACGCCGGGGAGCTGTTTTTT

v_call: TRBV6-1
clone_size: .
j_call: TRBJ2-5
d_call: TRBD1
cdr3_aa: CAIRGTGGRETQYF
cdr3_nt: TGTGCCATCAGGGGAACAGGGGGCCGGGAGACCCAGTACTTC

v_call: TRBV15
clone_size: few
j_call: TRBJ2-7
d_call: TRBD1
cdr3_aa: CATSSFSGGQDEQYF
cdr3_nt: TGTGCCACCAGCAGTTTTTCAGGGGGCCAGGACGAGCAGTACTTC

v_call: TRBV15
clone_size: .
j_call: TRBJ2-5
d_call: TRBD1
cdr3_aa: CATSTDRVNLETQYF
cdr3_nt: TGTGCCACCAGCACGGACAGGGTAAATTTGGAGACCCAGTACTTC

v_call: TRBV30
clone_size: .
j_call: TRBJ1-1
d_call: .
cdr3_aa: CAWDRENTEAFF
cdr3_nt: TGTGCCTGGGACCGCGAGAACACTGAAGCTTTCTTT

v_call: TRBV30
clone_size: .
j_call: TRBJ1-6
d_call: TRBD1
cdr3_aa: CAGTGQYNSPLHF
cdr3_nt: TGTGCCGGGACAGGGCAATACAATTCACCCCTCCACTTT

v_call: TRBV7-8
clone_size: .
j_call: TRBJ1-2
d_call: TRBD1
cdr3_aa: CASSLQGQPGNYGYTF
cdr3_nt: TGTGCCAGCAGCCTACAGGGGCAGCCGGGTAACTATGGCTACACCTTC

v_call: TRBV12-3/TRBV12-4
clone_size: .
j_call: TRBJ1-5
d_call: .
cdr3_aa: CASTKGLSNQPQHF
cdr3_nt: TGTGCCAGCACCAAAGGGTTGAGCAATCAGCCCCAGCATTTT

v_call: TRBV2
clone_size: .
j_call: TRBJ2-7
d_call: .
cdr3_aa: CASSGQAYEQYF
cdr3_nt: TGTGCCAGCAGTGGACAGGCCTACGAGCAGTACTTC

v_call: TRBV19
clone_size: .
j_call: TRBJ1-5
d_call: TRBD1
cdr3_aa: CASSTAGLGQGALGNQPQHF
cdr3_nt: TGTGCCAGTAGTACAGCCGGACTCGGACAGGGGGCGCTTGGCAATCAGCCCCAGCATTTT

v_call: TRBV6-1
clone_size: .
j_call: TRBJ1-3
d_call: TRBD1
cdr3_aa: CASSELPGGSSGNTIYF
cdr3_nt: TGTGCCAGCAGTGAACTCCCAGGGGGCTCGTCTGGAAACACCATATATTTT

v_call: TRBV20-1
clone_size: .
j_call: TRBJ2-5
d_call: TRBD1
cdr3_aa: CSAGTGKETQYF
cdr3_nt: TGCAGTGCCGGGACAGGGAAAGAGACCCAGTACTTC

v_call: TRBV27
clone_size: .
j_call: TRBJ1-5
d_call: TRBD1
cdr3_aa: CASSLSQGARQPQHF
cdr3_nt: TGTGCCAGCAGTTTATCGCAGGGGGCTAGGCAGCCCCAGCATTTT

v_call: TRBV11-2
clone_size: .
j_call: TRBJ2-7
d_call: .
cdr3_aa: CASSRTDSYEQYF
cdr3_nt: TGTGCCAGCAGCCGGACAGACTCCTACGAGCAGTACTTC

v_call: TRBV7-9
clone_size: few
j_call: TRBJ2-5
d_call: TRBD2
cdr3_aa: CASSNRAGHETQYF
cdr3_nt: TGTGCCAGCAGCAATCGAGCGGGGCACGAGACCCAGTACTTC

v_call: TRBV20-1
clone_size: .
j_call: TRBJ1-1
d_call: .
cdr3_aa: CSAPINTEAFF
cdr3_nt: TGCAGTGCACCGATTAACACTGAAGCTTTCTTT

v_call: TRBV5-1
clone_size: .
j_call: TRBJ2-2
d_call: .
cdr3_aa: CASRMVQMITGELFF
cdr3_nt: TGCGCCAGCAGAATGGTCCAGATGATAACCGGGGAGCTGTTTTTT

v_call: TRBV27
clone_size: .
j_call: TRBJ2-1
d_call: TRBD2
cdr3_aa: CASKPGGAGNEQFF
cdr3_nt: TGTGCCAGCAAACCCGGGGGGGCGGGCAATGAGCAGTTCTTC

v_call: TRBV5-6
clone_size: .
j_call: TRBJ2-7
d_call: TRBD2
cdr3_aa: CASSLRGGGVSYEQYF
cdr3_nt: TGTGCCAGCAGCTTGCGGGGCGGGGGGGTATCCTACGAGCAGTACTTC

v_call: TRBV30
clone_size: few
j_call: TRBJ2-4
d_call: .
cdr3_aa: CAWSDVSIQYF
cdr3_nt: TGTGCCTGGAGCGACGTCAGCATTCAGTACTTC

v_call: TRBV7-3
clone_size: .
j_call: TRBJ1-2
d_call: .
cdr3_aa: CASSLSPQTGYTF
cdr3_nt: TGTGCCAGCAGCTTAAGTCCCCAAACTGGCTACACCTTC

v_call: TRBV2
clone_size: .
j_call: TRBJ1-5
d_call: .
cdr3_aa: CASRGTNSNQPQHF
cdr3_nt: TGTGCCAGCAGAGGGACTAATAGCAATCAGCCCCAGCATTTT

v_call: TRBV6-1
clone_size: .
j_call: TRBJ1-1
d_call: TRBD1
cdr3_aa: CASSPDGTGRTEAFF
cdr3_nt: TGTGCCAGCAGCCCGGACGGGACAGGACGGACTGAAGCTTTCTTT

v_call: TRBV7-9
clone_size: few
j_call: TRBJ2-2
d_call: .
cdr3_aa: CASSPAGTNTGELFF
cdr3_nt: TGTGCCAGCAGCCCGGCGGGAACGAACACCGGGGAGCTGTTTTTT

v_call: TRBV5-1
clone_size: .
j_call: TRBJ2-5
d_call: .
cdr3_aa: CASSLARGSRETQYF
cdr3_nt: TGCGCCAGCAGCTTGGCCAGGGGTTCTAGGGAGACCCAGTACTTC